The 10 T cell receptor beta chains below all came from one sample that was sequenced in a study of blood T cells in healthy people across ages (dated by TCRdb to between 2015 and 2017). Libraries were built with 5' RACE. The second PCR ran for roughly 6 to 11 cycles and used a J-beta primer mix along with a sample-barcoded 5' primer. TCRdb reprocessed the public reads (quality trimming at Q25 with fastp, clone calling with MiXCR) and kept in-frame beta chains. Rows merge per CDR3 protein into single entries with the most common DNA and genes. Across this sample there are some 1.8 million distinct CDR3 sequences, with roughly two fifths seen only once. 20% to 25% of the sample lies in the top ten. The sequenced sample consisted of blood. These receptors all stem from a human donor in good health.

This clonotype appeared a few times. V is TRBV4-3 and J is TRBJ2-3; the D call may be TRBD1 or TRBD2 (5 bases each). V was shortened by 4 bases and J by 1 base, with 21 bases between the two germline ends. CDR3 length equals 18 residues. Germline CDR1 reads LGHNA; CDR2 reads YSLEER. The CDR3 sequence is CASSPKPGTPEGTDTQYF. In nucleotides, the CDR3 is TGCGCCAGCAGCCCAAAACCAGGGACCCCGGAGGGCACAGATACGCAGTATTTT.

CDR3 protein: CASSDRKGAGQPQHF. The DNA of the CDR3 is TGTGCCAGCAGTGACAGGAAGGGGGCCGGTCAGCCCCAGCATTTT. The V call is TRBV28, the J call TRBJ1-5, with 7 bases identical to TRBD1. V lost 5 bases, J lost 6 bases, and 10 bases stayed unmatched. In germline, CDR1 is MDHEN, CDR2 SYDVKM. This CDR3 region has 15 residues.

Only a few counts were recorded for this clonotype. The V call is TRBV7-9, the J call TRBJ1-2; a weak D match, TRBD1 (6 bases). The CDR3 consists of 18 residues. V gave up 4 bases and J gave up 0 bases, with 21 bases separating them. The germline V gene has CDR1 SEHNR and CDR2 FQNEAQ (reference sequence). The CDR3 bases are TGTGCCAGCAGCTCCTACGGGACAAGGACGCGAGCTAACTATGGCTACACCTTC. This encodes CASSSYGTRTRANYGYTF.

The rearrangement uses TRBV20-1 and TRBJ1-2; D may be TRBD1 (5 bases). Trimming removed 4 bases from V and 0 bases from J, with 9 bases in between. This CDR3 has 13 residues. Germline lookup yields CDR1 DFQATT and CDR2 SNEGSKA (reference sequence). The CDR3 reads CSAIGTANYGYTF. The CDR3 region has the DNA TGCAGTGCTATCGGGACCGCTAACTATGGCTACACCTTC.

With regard to this clonotype: This may come from a read error, since a much larger clone is one base off. The gene calls are TRBV4-3 and TRBJ2-7, with TRBD1 identical over 9 bases. This CDR3 is built from 17 residues. Trimming cost V 3 bases and J 4 bases; bases outside gene matches: 13. From germline, CDR1 is LGHNA and CDR2 YSLEER. CDR3 loop: CASSQSVAGQGLYEQYF. Written as DNA, the CDR3 is TGCGCCAGCAGCCAGAGTGTGGCGGGACAGGGCTTATACGAGCAGTACTTC.

The chain uses TRBV7-9 and TRBJ1-2; a possible D gene is TRBD1 (5 bases). Germline V gene lookup returns CDR1 SEHNR and CDR2 FQNEAQ (reference sequence). This CDR3 region has 16 residues. Trimming took off 5 bases at V and 3 bases at J, with 19 bases between the two ends. The CDR3 loop reads CASSLPLGDSDYGYTF. The CDR3 DNA reads TGTGCCAGCAGCCTACCCCTGGGGGATAGCGACTATGGCTACACCTTC.

This sequence joins TRBV7-8 and TRBJ2-4; tentatively, D is TRBD2 (6 bases). The J call is uncertain, as TRBJ2-7 better fits the DNA end. The CDR3 sequence is 14 residues long. CDR1 and CDR2 from the germline V gene are SGHVS and FQNEAQ. The CDR3 spells CASSLARREYEQYF. The CDR3 DNA sequence: TGTGCCAGCAGCTTAGCGAGACGGGAGTACGAGCAGTACTTC.

This clonotype has more than one count but fewer than ten. This CDR3 reads CAISESGTGVQYNEQFF. The CDR3 DNA reads TGTGCCATCAGTGAGTCGGGGACAGGGGTACAGTACAATGAGCAGTTCTTC. The rearrangement links TRBV10-3 to TRBJ2-1, with 10 nucleotides matching TRBD1. The CDR3 is made up of 17 amino acids. Germline V lookup: CDR1 ENHRY, CDR2 SYGVKD. The trim removed 0 bases at V and 4 bases at J, leaving 6 bases unmatched.

In its sample, this clonotype was seen a few times. J is TRBJ2-3 and V is TRBV7-2; the D call may be TRBD1 or TRBD2 (5 bases each). The V end lost 4 bases, the J end lost 8 bases, and 10 bases lay between the germline ends. Germline V gene data show CDR1 as SGHTA and CDR2 as FQGNSA. The CDR3 loop spans 12 amino acids. CDR3 residues: CASSSGPVTQYF. The CDR3 DNA reads as TGTGCCAGCAGCTCGGGACCGGTTACGCAGTATTTT.

At least ten counts were recorded for this clonotype. The V gene is TRBV20-1, the J gene TRBJ2-4; tentative D call: TRBD1 (6 bases). Germline V gene sequence: CDR1 DFQATT, CDR2 SNEGSKA (reference sequence). This CDR3 has 17 amino acids. V was clipped by 6 bases and J by 0 bases, with 21 bases between them. CDR3 sequence (DNA): TGCAGTGCCTTATTCATGACAGGCGGGCTAGCCAAAAACATTCAGTACTTC. This translates into CSALFMTGGLAKNIQYF.